A single sample gave rise to the 30 T cell receptor beta chains below, sequenced in a study of Ad26.COV2.S vaccination and SARS-CoV-2 variants. Sequencing used immunoSEQ multiplex PCR; TCRdb keeps in-frame clones, though not all of them. The data contain some 390,000 clones, 75% to 90% of them seen just once; the ten biggest clones take up 1.9%. Treatment noted: around 19 received Ad26.COV2.S at low or high dose, single or two shots; five or six received placebo; per-sample allocation not given. At day 63 after the first vaccine or placebo injection, samples were drawn. The sequenced sample was peripheral blood, obtained in a trial of Ad26.COV2.S vaccine versus placebo. These receptors were collected from a person aged 18-65 years who received the Ad26.COV2.S COVID-19 vaccine or a placebo.

V gene TRBV5-6 combines with J gene TRBJ2-2; D not certain. With 4 bases removed from V and 3 bases from J, the gap between germline ends came to 10 bases. The CDR3 totals 14 residues. Germline CDR1 SGHDT, CDR2 YYEEEE. The chain's CDR3 is CASSRVGYTGELFF. The CDR3 nucleotides are TGTGCCAGCAGCCGAGTGGGGTACACCGGGGAGCTGTTTTTT.

This rearrangement joins TRBV6-4 to TRBJ2-1; TRBD1 agrees at 12 bases. The germline V gene has CDR1 MRHNA and CDR2 SNTAGT. The junction had 6 bases not matched to a gene; V was cut back by 2 bases and J by 16 bases. This CDR3 is 13 amino acids long. The CDR3 protein is CASSDAGDRGRFF. In DNA, the CDR3 is TGTGCCAGCAGTGACGCTGGGGACAGGGGGCGATTCTTC.

The rearrangement links TRBV7-2 to TRBJ2-7; maybe TRBD2 (5 bases). Trimming took off 1 base at V and 3 bases at J, with 13 bases between the two ends. This CDR3 is built from 15 residues. Per the germline V gene, CDR1 is SGHTA and CDR2 is FQGNSA. CDR3 region: CASSLGSSINYEQYF. CDR3 bases: TGTGCCAGCAGCTTAGGGTCTAGCATTAACTACGAGCAGTACTTC.

The J gene is TRBJ2-1, the V gene TRBV11-2; D might be TRBD2 (5 bases). The V end was cut by 5 bases, the J end by 6 bases, with 11 bases between. Germline CDR1 SGHAT, CDR2 FQNNGV. The CDR3 runs 13 residues. The CDR3 region has the DNA TGTGCCAGCAGCGTAACTAGATCCAATGAGCAGTTCTTC. Its translation: CASSVTRSNEQFF.

The rearrangement uses TRBV19 and TRBJ1-1; D gene unclear. Germline lookup yields CDR1 LNHDA and CDR2 SQIVND (reference sequence). CDR3 size: 13 residues. The V gene lost 9 bases and the J gene lost 6 bases, with 17 bases spanning the gap. CDR3 loop: CASDDMVRAEAFF. Written as DNA, the CDR3 is TGTGCCAGCGACGACATGGTAAGGGCTGAAGCTTTCTTT.

Remarks on this clone: Mismatch with germline at one junction end may stem from a read error. The V call is TRBV7-7, the J call TRBJ2-1; 9 nucleotides align to TRBD2. This CDR3 comprises 17 residues. Looked up from germline, CDR1 is SSHAT and CDR2 is FNYEAQ (reference sequence). The CDR3 DNA sequence: TGTGCTAGCAGCTTATTCCTCCTAGCGGGACCCTACAATGAGCAGTTCTTC. Amino acid sequence: CASSLFLLAGPYNEQFF.

The rearrangement links TRBV10-3 to TRBJ2-5; D might be TRBD1 (7 bases). The germline gives CDR1 ENHRY, CDR2 SYGVKD. V was pared by 4 bases and J by 4 bases, with 16 bases between. The CDR3 consists of 15 residues. The CDR3 DNA reads TGTGCCATCAGTGCGGCTAGCGAGGGGGCAGAGACCCAGTACTTC. This codes for CAISAASEGAETQYF.

The chain carries TRBV18 and TRBJ2-2, with 9 bases fitting TRBD1. CDR1 and CDR2 from the germline V gene are KGHSH and LQKENI. V trimming: 3 bases; J trimming: 6 bases; junction bases outside the gene matches: 5. CDR3 length: 15 residues. CDR3 region: CASSPRTGDPGELFF. For the CDR3, the DNA is TGTGCCAGCTCACCTCGGACAGGGGACCCCGGGGAGCTGTTTTTT.

The gene calls are TRBV7-3 and TRBJ2-7, with 8 bases identical to TRBD1. V was pared by 4 bases and J by 6 bases, with 8 bases of the junction left unmatched. The CDR3 spans 14 residues. Germline lookup yields CDR1 SGHTA and CDR2 FQGTGA. The DNA of the CDR3 is TGTGCCAGCAGCTCTCCGACAGGGGCTAGCGAGCAGTACTTC. It translates to CASSSPTGASEQYF.

The rearrangement links TRBV28 to TRBJ2-2; D may be TRBD2 (5 bases). V was clipped by 2 bases and J by 6 bases, with 19 bases between them. CDR3 length equals 17 residues. The germline gives CDR1 MDHEN, CDR2 SYDVKM. For the CDR3, the DNA is TGTGCCAGCAGTTTACTGTTAGGGAGTTCCAAACCCGGGGAGCTGTTTTTT. This encodes CASSLLLGSSKPGELFF.

The genes are TRBV11-3 and TRBJ1-2, with 9 bases matching TRBD1. CDR1 is SGHNT and CDR2 is YENEEA in the germline V gene. The CDR3 contains 16 residues. Trimming at V came to 4 bases and at J to 4 bases, leaving 10 bases not matched to a gene. CDR3 in amino acids: CASSSAGTGTLYGYTF. The DNA of the CDR3 is TGTGCCAGCAGCTCAGCCGGGACAGGGACTCTCTATGGCTACACCTTC.

V and J are TRBV2 and TRBJ1-6, with D possibly matching TRBD1 (6 bases). The CDR3 extends over 15 amino acids. CDR1 and CDR2 from the germline V gene are SNHLY and FYNNEI. The V end was cut by 7 bases, the J end by 4 bases, with 14 bases between. The CDR3 DNA reads as TGTGCCAGCACTTCACAGGGTGCATATAATTCACCCCTCCACTTT. Protein: CASTSQGAYNSPLHF.

This chain joins TRBV27 and TRBJ2-1; 7 bases are shared with TRBD2. The CDR3 is 16 amino acids. The V gene's germline CDR1 is MNHEY and CDR2 SMNVEV (reference sequence). J lost 6 bases, V lost 3 bases, and 11 bases had no gene match. The CDR3 reads CASSFSPRLAPNEQFF. The CDR3 DNA sequence: TGTGCCAGCAGTTTCTCCCCGAGACTAGCCCCCAATGAGCAGTTCTTC.

V is TRBV30 and J is TRBJ2-7, with no clear D. Trimming removed 4 bases from V and 1 base from J, with 8 bases in between. The CDR3 is 12 residues long. Germline CDR1 is GTSNPN and CDR2 is SVGIG (reference sequence). The CDR3 nucleotides read TGTGCCTGGATGAAGGAGTCCTACGAGCAGTACTTC. Its translation is CAWMKESYEQYF.

V is TRBV5-1 and J is TRBJ2-1; D is possibly TRBD1 (6 bases). Germline assignment: CDR1 SGHRS and CDR2 YFSETQ. Deletions cut 0 bases from V and 12 bases from J, with 19 bases between. The CDR3 runs 15 residues. The CDR3 sequence is CASSLGQDLVIGQFF. The DNA for the CDR3 is TGCGCCAGCAGCTTGGGACAGGACCTGGTAATCGGGCAGTTCTTC.

The chain is built from TRBV7-2 and TRBJ2-2; D is unresolved. The CDR3 is 12 amino acids. The ends were cut back, 6 bases at V and 8 bases at J, with 10 bases in the middle. Germline V gives CDR1 SGHTA, CDR2 FQGNSA. Here the CDR3 reads CASRLETGELFF. The CDR3, as DNA: TGTGCCAGCAGATTGGAGACGGGGGAGCTGTTTTTT.

This clone was counted only a few times. The genes are TRBV19 and TRBJ2-7; possible D gene TRBD1, 5 bases. Germline CDR1 and CDR2: LNHDA and SQIVND (reference sequence). The CDR3 totals 13 residues. V was cut by 7 bases and J by 2 bases, with 12 bases left in between. DNA for the CDR3: TGTGCCAGTACGGGCAGGGCAGCCTACGAGCAGTACTTC. Amino acid sequence: CASTGRAAYEQYF.

The rearrangement uses TRBV7-3 and TRBJ2-5; 8 bases are shared with TRBD2. This CDR3 comprises 15 residues. V shed 3 bases, J shed 2 bases, and the junction held 5 bases outside the gene matches. Germline lookup yields CDR1 SGHTA and CDR2 FQGTGA. DNA for the CDR3: TGTGCCAGCAGCTTTACGGGAGGGTTACAAGAGACCCAGTACTTC. Translating gives CASSFTGGLQETQYF.

This chain connects TRBV28 to TRBJ1-2; no definite D call. The V gene's germline CDR1 is MDHEN and CDR2 SYDVKM. Trimming pared 5 bases from V and 8 bases from J, leaving 18 bases between. CDR3 size: 14 residues. The CDR3 sequence is CASSAPGEAEGYTF. The DNA for the CDR3 is TGTGCCAGCAGTGCTCCTGGGGAAGCGGAAGGCTACACCTTC.

This clone appeared a few times. The chain recombines TRBV11-3 with TRBJ2-1; 12 bases agree with TRBD2. J gave up 4 bases and V 5 bases, and 9 bases lay outside the gene matches. Germline loops: CDR1 SGHNT, CDR2 YENEEA. This CDR3 is 17 amino acids long. The CDR3 coding sequence is TGTGCCAGCAGCCACGACCTACTAGCGGGAGGTTACAATGAGCAGTTCTTC. This gives the protein CASSHDLLAGGYNEQFF.

The chain recombines TRBV6-5 with TRBJ2-1; 8 nucleotides align to TRBD2. The length of the CDR3 is 15 residues. Looked up from germline, CDR1 is MNHEY and CDR2 is SVGAGI. The V segment lost 6 bases and the J segment 2 bases; nucleotides outside the gene matches: 6. The CDR3 bases are TGTGCCAGCAGCGTAACTAGCGGCCCCTACAATGAGCAGTTCTTC. Its protein product is CASSVTSGPYNEQFF.

This chain joins TRBV4-1 and TRBJ2-5; no definite D call. V lost 1 base to trimming and J lost 5 bases, with 17 bases between them. The CDR3 is made up of 16 amino acids. Germline-derived CDR1 and CDR2 are MGHRA and YSYEKL. The CDR3 here is CASSQGGPYGLETQYF. The CDR3 nucleotides read TGCGCCAGCAGCCAAGGAGGACCCTACGGATTGGAGACCCAGTACTTC.

The rearrangement links TRBV6-5 to TRBJ2-5, with D tentatively TRBD1 or TRBD2 (5 bases each). This CDR3 spans 14 amino acids. The V gene's germline CDR1 is MNHEY and CDR2 SVGAGI. Trimming took off 6 bases at V and 4 bases at J, with 15 bases between the two ends. CDR3 DNA sequence: TGTGCCAGCAGGGCCTCGAGGGACGGAGAGACCCAGTACTTC. Translating gives CASRASRDGETQYF.

V is TRBV9 and J is TRBJ2-3; a possible D gene is TRBD2 (5 bases). Germline CDR1 reads SGDLS; CDR2 reads YYNGEE. V shed 0 bases and J shed 1 base, with 9 bases lying between them. This CDR3 contains 15 residues. As DNA, the CDR3 is TGTGCCAGCAGCGTAGATCCAGCGGGCACAGATACGCAGTATTTT. Translation gives CASSVDPAGTDTQYF.

As regards this clone: This same CDR3 is encoded by further DNA sequences in the sample. The rearrangement joins TRBV19 to TRBJ2-3; 8 bases are shared with TRBD2. V lost 3 bases to trimming and J lost 1 base; unmatched junction nucleotides: 3. The CDR3 is 15 amino acids. The germline gives CDR1 LNHDA, CDR2 SQIVND (reference sequence). CDR3 in DNA: TGTGCCAGTAGTATCCTAGCGGGTGGCACAGATACGCAGTATTTT. Protein sequence: CASSILAGGTDTQYF.

The chain couples TRBV18 to TRBJ2-5; D perhaps matches TRBD2 (5 bases). Trimming stripped 6 bases from V and 5 bases from J, with 13 bases between. Germline lookup yields CDR1 KGHSH and CDR2 LQKENI. This CDR3 comprises 13 residues. CDR3 loop: CASSLKDWETQYF. In DNA form, the CDR3 reads TGTGCCAGCTCCCTCAAGGACTGGGAGACCCAGTACTTC.

The chain uses TRBV7-3 and TRBJ2-1, with D possibly TRBD2 on 5 matching bases. Germline-derived CDR1 and CDR2 are SGHTA and FQGTGA. The CDR3 spans 12 residues. The V gene lost 5 bases and the J gene lost 8 bases, with 10 bases spanning the gap. The CDR3 loop is CASSPVGDEQFF. The DNA of the CDR3 is TGTGCCAGCAGCCCCGTGGGAGATGAGCAGTTCTTC. The complete variable domain, with remaining parts taken from reference TRBV7-3 and TRBJ2-1, reads GAGVSQTPSNKVTEKGKYVELRCDPISGHTALYWYRQSLGQGPEFLIYFQGTGAADDSGLPNDRFFAVRPEGSVSTLKIQRTERGDSAVYLCASSPVGDEQFFGPGTRLTVL.

This rearrangement joins TRBV3-1 (or the pseudogene TRBV3-2) to TRBJ1-3; no clear D gene. This CDR3 contains 13 residues. Germline V lookup: CDR1 LGHDT, CDR2 YNNKEL (reference sequence). V lost 4 bases to trimming and J lost 3 bases, with 7 bases between them. The CDR3 nucleotides read TGTGCCAGCAGCCTGGACGGTGGAAACACCATATATTTT. Translation: CASSLDGGNTIYF.

The rearrangement joins TRBV3-1 (or the pseudogene TRBV3-2) to TRBJ2-3; D is possibly TRBD1 or TRBD2 (5 bases each). Germline-derived CDR1 and CDR2 are LGHDT and YNNKEL (reference sequence). V dropped 2 bases and J dropped 6 bases, with 9 bases sitting between them. This CDR3 has 13 amino acids. The CDR3 sequence is CASSQRGGDTQYF. CDR3 nucleotide sequence: TGTGCCAGCAGCCAAAGGGGCGGGGATACGCAGTATTTT.

This clone was detected only a few times. The J gene is TRBJ2-2, the V gene TRBV6-4; D may be TRBD2 (5 bases). The CDR3 covers 13 residues. V was shortened by 3 bases and J by 3 bases, with 5 bases between the two germline ends. Germline V CDR1 and CDR2: MRHNA, SNTAGT. CDR3 nucleotides: TGTGCCAGCAGTGAGCGGGACACCGGGGAGCTGTTTTTT. Translated: CASSERDTGELFF.